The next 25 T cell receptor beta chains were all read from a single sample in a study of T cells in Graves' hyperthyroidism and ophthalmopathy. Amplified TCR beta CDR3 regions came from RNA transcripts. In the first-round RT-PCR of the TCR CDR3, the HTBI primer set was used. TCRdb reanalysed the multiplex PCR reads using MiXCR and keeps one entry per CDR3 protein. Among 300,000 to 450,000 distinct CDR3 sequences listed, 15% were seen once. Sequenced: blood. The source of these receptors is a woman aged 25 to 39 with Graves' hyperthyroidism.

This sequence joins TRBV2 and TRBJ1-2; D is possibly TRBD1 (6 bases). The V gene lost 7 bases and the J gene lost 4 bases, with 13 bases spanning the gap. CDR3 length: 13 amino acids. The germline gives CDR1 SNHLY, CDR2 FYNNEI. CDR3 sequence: CASKGDTSYGYTF. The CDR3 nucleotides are TGTGCCAGCAAGGGGGACACCTCCTATGGCTACACCTTC.

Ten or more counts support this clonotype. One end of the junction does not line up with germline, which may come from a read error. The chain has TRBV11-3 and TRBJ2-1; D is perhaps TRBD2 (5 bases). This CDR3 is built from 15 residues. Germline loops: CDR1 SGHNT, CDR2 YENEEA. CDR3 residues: CASSLEGRGSNEQFF. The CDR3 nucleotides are TGTGCCAGCAGCCTAGAGGGTCGGGGTTCCAATGAGCAGTTCTTC.

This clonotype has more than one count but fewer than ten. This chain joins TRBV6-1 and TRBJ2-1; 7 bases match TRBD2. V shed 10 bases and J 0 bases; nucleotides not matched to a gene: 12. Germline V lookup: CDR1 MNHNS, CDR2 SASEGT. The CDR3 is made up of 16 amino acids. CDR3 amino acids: CATNRDYTSSYNEQFF. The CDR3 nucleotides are TGTGCCACCAACCGGGACTACACGAGCTCCTACAATGAGCAGTTCTTC.

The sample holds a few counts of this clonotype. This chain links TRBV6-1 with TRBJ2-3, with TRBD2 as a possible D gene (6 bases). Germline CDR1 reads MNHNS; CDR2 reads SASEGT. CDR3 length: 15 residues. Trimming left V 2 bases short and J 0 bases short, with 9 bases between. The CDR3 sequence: CASSERGSSTDTQYF. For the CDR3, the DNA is TGTGCCAGCAGTGAACGGGGGTCTAGCACAGATACGCAGTATTTT.

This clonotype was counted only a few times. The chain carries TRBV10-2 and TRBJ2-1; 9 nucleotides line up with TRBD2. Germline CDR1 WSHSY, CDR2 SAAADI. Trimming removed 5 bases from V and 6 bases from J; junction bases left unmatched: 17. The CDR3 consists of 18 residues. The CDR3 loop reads CASSRTSKGPAGGNEQFF. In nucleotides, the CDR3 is TGCGCCAGCAGTAGAACCAGCAAAGGACCAGCGGGAGGCAATGAGCAGTTCTTC.

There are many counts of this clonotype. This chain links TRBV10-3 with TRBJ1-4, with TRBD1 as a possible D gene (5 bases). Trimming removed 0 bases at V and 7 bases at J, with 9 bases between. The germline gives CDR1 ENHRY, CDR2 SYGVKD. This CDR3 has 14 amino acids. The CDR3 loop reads CAISESGAGEKLFF. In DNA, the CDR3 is TGTGCCATCAGTGAGTCAGGGGCAGGTGAAAAACTGTTTTTT.

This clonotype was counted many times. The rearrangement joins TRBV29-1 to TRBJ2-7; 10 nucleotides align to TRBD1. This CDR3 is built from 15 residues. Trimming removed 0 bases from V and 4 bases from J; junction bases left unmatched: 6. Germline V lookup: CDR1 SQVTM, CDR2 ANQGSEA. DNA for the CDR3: TGCAGCGTTGAAGAGGGACAGGGGAAATCGTACGAGCAGTACTTC. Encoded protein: CSVEEGQGKSYEQYF.

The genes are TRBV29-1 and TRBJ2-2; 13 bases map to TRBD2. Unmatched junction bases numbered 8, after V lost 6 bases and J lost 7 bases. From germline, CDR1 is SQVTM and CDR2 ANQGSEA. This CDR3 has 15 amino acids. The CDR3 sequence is CSVETSGRRGGELFF. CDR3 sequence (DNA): TGCAGCGTCGAGACTAGCGGGAGGAGGGGCGGGGAGCTGTTTTTT.

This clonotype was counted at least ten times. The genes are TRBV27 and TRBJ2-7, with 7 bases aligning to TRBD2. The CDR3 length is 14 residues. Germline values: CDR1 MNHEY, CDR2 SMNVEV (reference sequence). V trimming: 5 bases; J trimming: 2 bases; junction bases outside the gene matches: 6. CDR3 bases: TGTGCCAGCAGTGCGGCTAGCGGTGCCTACGAGCAGTACTTC. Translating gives CASSAASGAYEQYF.

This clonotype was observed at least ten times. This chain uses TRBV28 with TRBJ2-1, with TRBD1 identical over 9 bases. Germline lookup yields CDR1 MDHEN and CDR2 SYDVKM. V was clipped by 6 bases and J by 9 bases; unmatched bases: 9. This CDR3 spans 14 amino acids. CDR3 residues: CASRVRQGVREQFF. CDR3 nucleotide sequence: TGTGCCAGCAGGGTTCGACAGGGGGTGCGTGAGCAGTTCTTC.

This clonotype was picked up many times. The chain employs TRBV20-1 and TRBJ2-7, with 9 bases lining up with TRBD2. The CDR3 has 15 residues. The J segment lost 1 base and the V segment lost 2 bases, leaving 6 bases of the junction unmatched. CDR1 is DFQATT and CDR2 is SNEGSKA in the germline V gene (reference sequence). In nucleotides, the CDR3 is TGCAGTGCTAGACCCCCAGCGGGGGGTTCCTACGAGCAGTACTTC. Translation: CSARPPAGGSYEQYF.

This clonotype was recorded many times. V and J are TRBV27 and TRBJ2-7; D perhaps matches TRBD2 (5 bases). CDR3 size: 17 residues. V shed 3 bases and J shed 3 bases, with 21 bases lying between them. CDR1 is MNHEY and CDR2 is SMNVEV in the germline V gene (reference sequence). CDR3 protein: CASSFEGVSSPIYEQYF. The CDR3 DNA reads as TGTGCCAGCAGTTTTGAGGGTGTCTCCTCCCCAATCTACGAGCAGTACTTC.

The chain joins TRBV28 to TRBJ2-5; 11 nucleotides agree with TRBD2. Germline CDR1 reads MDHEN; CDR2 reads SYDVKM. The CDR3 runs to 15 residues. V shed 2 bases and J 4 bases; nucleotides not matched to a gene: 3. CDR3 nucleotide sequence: TGTGCCAGCAGTTTAGGTAGCGGGGGGGGAGAGACCCAGTACTTC. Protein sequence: CASSLGSGGGETQYF.

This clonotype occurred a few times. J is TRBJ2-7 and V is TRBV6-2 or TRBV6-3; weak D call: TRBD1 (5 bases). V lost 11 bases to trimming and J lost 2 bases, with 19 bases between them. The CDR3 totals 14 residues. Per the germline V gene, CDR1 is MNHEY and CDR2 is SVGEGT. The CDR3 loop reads CAGIQPGPTYEQYF. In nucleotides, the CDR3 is TGTGCCGGCATCCAACCAGGGCCGACCTACGAGCAGTACTTC.

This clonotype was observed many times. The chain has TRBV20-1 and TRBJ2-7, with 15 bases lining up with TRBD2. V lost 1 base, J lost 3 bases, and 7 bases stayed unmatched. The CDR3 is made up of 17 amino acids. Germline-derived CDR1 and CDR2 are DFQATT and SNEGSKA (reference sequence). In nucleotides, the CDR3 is TGCAGTGCTAGAGCTAGGACTAGCGGGAGGGCCATCTACGAGCAGTACTTC. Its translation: CSARARTSGRAIYEQYF.

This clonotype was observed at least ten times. DNA for the CDR3: TGTGCCAGCAGCCAATTAACCGGGACTAGCATTTACAATGAGCAGTTCTTC. Translated, it gives CASSQLTGTSIYNEQFF. The V and J genes are TRBV3-1 and TRBJ2-1, with 9 bases aligning to TRBD2. J lost 4 bases, V lost 2 bases, and 9 bases had no gene match. CDR1 is LGHDT and CDR2 is YNNKEL in the germline V gene (reference sequence). The CDR3 contains 17 residues.

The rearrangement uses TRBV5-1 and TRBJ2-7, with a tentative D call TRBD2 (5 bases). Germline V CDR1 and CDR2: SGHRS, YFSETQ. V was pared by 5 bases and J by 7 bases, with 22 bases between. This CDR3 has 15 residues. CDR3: CASRVEVSRDREQYF. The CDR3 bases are TGCGCCAGCAGGGTTGAGGTGTCCCGGGATCGGGAGCAGTACTTC.

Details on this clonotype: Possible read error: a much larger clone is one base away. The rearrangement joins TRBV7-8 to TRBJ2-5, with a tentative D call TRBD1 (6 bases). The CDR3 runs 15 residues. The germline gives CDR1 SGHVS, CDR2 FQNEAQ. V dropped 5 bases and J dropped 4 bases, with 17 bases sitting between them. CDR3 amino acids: CASSKGLRDTETQYF. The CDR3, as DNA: TGTGCCAGCAGCAAGGGCCTTAGGGACACAGAGACCCAGTACTTC.

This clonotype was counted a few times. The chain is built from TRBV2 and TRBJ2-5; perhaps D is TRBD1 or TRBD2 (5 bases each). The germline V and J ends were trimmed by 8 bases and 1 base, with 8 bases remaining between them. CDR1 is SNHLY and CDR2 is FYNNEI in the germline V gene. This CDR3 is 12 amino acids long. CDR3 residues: CASPGTQETQYF. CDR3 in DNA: TGTGCCAGCCCAGGGACCCAAGAGACCCAGTACTTC.

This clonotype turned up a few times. CDR3 sequence reads: CASRSRQDYGYTF. CDR3 coding DNA: TGTGCCAGCAGGTCTCGACAGGACTATGGCTACACCTTC. This rearrangement joins TRBV28 to TRBJ1-2; tentatively, D is TRBD1 (6 bases). Germline CDR1 reads MDHEN; CDR2 reads SYDVKM. The CDR3 extends over 13 amino acids. V lost 6 bases, J lost 3 bases, and 11 bases lay in between.

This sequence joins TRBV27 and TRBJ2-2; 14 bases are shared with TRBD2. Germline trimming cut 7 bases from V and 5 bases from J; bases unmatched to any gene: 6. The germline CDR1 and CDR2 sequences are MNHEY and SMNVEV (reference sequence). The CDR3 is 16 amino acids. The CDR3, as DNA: TGTGCCAGCATGGGACTAGCGGGAGTTAGGACCGGGGAGCTGTTTTTT. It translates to CASMGLAGVRTGELFF.

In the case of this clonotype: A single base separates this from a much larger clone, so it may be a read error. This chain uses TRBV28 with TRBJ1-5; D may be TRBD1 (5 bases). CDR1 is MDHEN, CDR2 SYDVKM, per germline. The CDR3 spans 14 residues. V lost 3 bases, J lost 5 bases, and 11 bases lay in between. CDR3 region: CASSLSWGDQPQHF. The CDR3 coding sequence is TGTGCCAGCAGTTTGAGCTGGGGGGATCAGCCCCAGCATTTT. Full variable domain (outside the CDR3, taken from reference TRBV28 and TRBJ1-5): DVKVTQSSRYLVKRTGEKVFLECVQDMDHENMFWYRQDPGLGLRLIYFSYDVKMKEKGDIPEGYSVSREKKERFSLILESASTNQTSMYLCASSLSWGDQPQHFGDGTRLSIL.

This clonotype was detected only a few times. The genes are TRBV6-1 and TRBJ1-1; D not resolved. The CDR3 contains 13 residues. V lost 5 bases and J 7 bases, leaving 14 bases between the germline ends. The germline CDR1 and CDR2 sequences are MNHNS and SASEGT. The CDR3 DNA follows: TGTGCCAGCAGTTATGAGGTAAACGATGAAGCTTTCTTT. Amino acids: CASSYEVNDEAFF.

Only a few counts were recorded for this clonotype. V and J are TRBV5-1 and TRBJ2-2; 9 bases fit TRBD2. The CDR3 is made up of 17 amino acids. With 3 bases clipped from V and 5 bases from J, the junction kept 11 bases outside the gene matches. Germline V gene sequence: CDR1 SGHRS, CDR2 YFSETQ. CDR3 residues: CASSWRSSGTGTGELFF. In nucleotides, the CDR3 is TGCGCCAGCAGCTGGCGTTCTAGCGGGACGGGGACCGGGGAGCTGTTTTTT.

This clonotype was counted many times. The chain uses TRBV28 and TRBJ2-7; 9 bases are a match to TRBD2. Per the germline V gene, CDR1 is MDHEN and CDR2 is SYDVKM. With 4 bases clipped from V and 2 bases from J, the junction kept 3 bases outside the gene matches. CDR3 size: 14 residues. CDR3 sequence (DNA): TGTGCCAGCAGTTCGGCGGGAGGGCCCTACGAGCAGTACTTC. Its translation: CASSSAGGPYEQYF.